This T cell receptor (beta chain) is from a study of blood T cell repertoires in COVID-19. Sequenced by immunoSEQ multiplex PCR; TCRdb stores in-frame clones only, minus some. Among over 300,000 clones listed, about 90% were seen once. The CDR3 is 15 residues long. The germline CDR1 and CDR2 sequences are KGHSH and LQKENI. V lost 1 base to trimming and J lost 2 bases, with 8 bases between them. V gene TRBV18 combines with J gene TRBJ1-4; the D gene is possibly TRBD1 (5 bases). Specimen: peripheral blood. The TCR sequence derives from a man younger than 35 with active or convalescent COVID-19. In DNA, the CDR3 is TGTGCCAGCTCACCACTGGGGCAGACTAATGAAAAACTGTTTTTT. It encodes CASSPLGQTNEKLFF.